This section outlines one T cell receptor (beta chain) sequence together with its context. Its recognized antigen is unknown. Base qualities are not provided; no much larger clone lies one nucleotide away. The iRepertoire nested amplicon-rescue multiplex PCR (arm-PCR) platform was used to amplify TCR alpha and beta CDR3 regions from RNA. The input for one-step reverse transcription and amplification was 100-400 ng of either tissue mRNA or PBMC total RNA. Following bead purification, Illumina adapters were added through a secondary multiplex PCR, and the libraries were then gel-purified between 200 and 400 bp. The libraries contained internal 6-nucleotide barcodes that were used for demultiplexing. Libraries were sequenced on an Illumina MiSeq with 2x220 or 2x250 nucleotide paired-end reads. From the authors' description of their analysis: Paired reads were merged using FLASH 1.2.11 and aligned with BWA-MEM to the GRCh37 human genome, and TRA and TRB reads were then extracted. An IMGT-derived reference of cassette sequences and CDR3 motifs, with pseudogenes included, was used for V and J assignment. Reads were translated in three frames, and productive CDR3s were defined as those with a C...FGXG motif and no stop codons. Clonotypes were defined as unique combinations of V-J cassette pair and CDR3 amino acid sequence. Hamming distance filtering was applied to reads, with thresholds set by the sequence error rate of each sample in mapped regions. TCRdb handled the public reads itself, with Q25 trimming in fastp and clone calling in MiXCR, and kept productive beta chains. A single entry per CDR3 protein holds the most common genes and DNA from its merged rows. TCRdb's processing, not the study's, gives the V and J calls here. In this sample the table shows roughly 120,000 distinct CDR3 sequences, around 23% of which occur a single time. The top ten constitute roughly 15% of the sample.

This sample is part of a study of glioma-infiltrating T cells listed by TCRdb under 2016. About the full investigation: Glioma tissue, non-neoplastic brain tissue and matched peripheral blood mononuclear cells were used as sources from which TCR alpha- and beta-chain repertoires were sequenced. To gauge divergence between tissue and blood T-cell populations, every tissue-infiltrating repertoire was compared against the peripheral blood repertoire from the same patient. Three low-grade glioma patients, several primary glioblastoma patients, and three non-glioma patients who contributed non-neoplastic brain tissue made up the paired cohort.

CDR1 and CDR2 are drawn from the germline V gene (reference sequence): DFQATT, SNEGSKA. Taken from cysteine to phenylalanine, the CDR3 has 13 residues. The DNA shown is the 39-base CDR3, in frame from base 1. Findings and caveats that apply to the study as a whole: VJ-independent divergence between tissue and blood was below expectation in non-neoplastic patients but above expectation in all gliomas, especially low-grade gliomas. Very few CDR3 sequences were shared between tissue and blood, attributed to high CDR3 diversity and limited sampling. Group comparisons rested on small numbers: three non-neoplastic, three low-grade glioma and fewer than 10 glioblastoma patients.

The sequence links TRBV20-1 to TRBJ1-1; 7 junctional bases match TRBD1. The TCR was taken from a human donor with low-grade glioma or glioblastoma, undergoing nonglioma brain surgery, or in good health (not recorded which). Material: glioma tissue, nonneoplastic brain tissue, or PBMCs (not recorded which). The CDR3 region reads CRANGQVTTETFF. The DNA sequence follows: TGCAGAGCAAACGGACAGGTTACAACTGAAACCTTCTTT.